This T cell receptor beta chain was captured by sequencing in a study of PD-1 blockade in classical Hodgkin lymphoma. Study in general: Patients were treated with nivolumab at 3 mg/kg, and this was given intravenously every 2 weeks.

TCRdb's copy holds only in-frame clones and misses some; the assay was immunoSEQ multiplex PCR. Counted here are some 60,000 clones, roughly nine tenths occurring once; the ten biggest clones make up around 9.7%. Of note for this clone: The antigen is unknown.

Trimming took 7 bases from V and 4 from J, leaving 13 bases between them. Looked up from germline, CDR1 is MDHEN and CDR2 is SYDVKM. CDR3 length: 13 residues. Study conclusions and caveats: No one has yet defined what causes the repertoire differences, which may be disease activity or prior therapy.

Each patient's relapse followed autologous stem cell transplantation, and brentuximab vedotin exposure varied. The sequences come from peripheral blood mononuclear cells (PBMCs), collected at baseline. The chain couples TRBV28 to TRBJ1-2; possible D gene TRBD1, 6 bases. This clonotype originated in a human donor with classical Hodgkin lymphoma. DNA of the CDR3: TGTGCCAGCAATCCAGGGGCCTCCTATGGCTACACCTTC. Its translation: CASNPGASYGYTF.